This record concerns one T cell receptor beta chain sequence. The source of the sample is a study of blood T cell repertoires in COVID-19. Study-wide background: Collection of acute and convalescent COVID-19 samples took place in the United States, Italy and Spain. Sources were T cells, B-cell-depleted T cells, or PBMCs; the material itself was cDNA or gDNA.

Under the authors' procedure: Scientists estimated how many nucleated cells there were by amplifying reference gene primers. Assay: immunoSEQ multiplex PCR; the TCRdb copy retains only in-frame clones and omits some. That table is the source of V, J and clone size, and D and trimming were worked out from the DNA. The sample lists roughly 65,000 clones, approximately 85% seen once, with roughly 40% in the top ten. V lost 1 base and J lost 3, with 13 bases in between. The V gene's germline CDR1 is SEHNR and CDR2 FQNEAQ (reference sequence). This CDR3 has 15 amino acids. The TCR was taken from a woman aged 80 or over with active or convalescent COVID-19. The V call is TRBV7-9, the J call TRBJ2-7, with D unclear. Sequencing used peripheral blood. CDR3 in DNA: TGTGCCAGCAGCTTAGGACGGGTCGGCTGCTACGAGCAGTACTTC. It yields the protein CASSLGRVGCYEQYF.